This T cell receptor beta chain appears in the sequencing data of a study of CD8+CD57+ T cells in acquired aplastic anemia. The template for TCR beta VDJ and CDR3 sequence profiling was genomic DNA. TCRdb reanalysed the reads using MiXCR and keeps one entry per CDR3 protein. The sample carries about 210,000 distinct CDR3 sequences, roughly 55% recorded once. The CDR3 is 12 amino acids. Germline values: CDR1 LNHDA, CDR2 SQIVND (reference sequence). Trimming left V 5 bases short and J 1 base short, with 5 bases between. The sample comprised sorted CD4+, CD8+, or CD8+CD57+ T cells (not recorded which) from PBMCs. This sequence originates from a human donor in good health. V is TRBV19 and J is TRBJ1-1; D ambiguous. This CDR3 reads CASSYTNTEAFF. Here the CDR3 DNA reads TGTGCCAGTAGTTACACGAACACTGAAGCTTTCTTT. Together with reference TRBV19 and TRBJ1-1, the CDR3 gives the full variable domain: DGGITQSPKYLFRKEGQNVTLSCEQNLNHDAMYWYRQDPGQGLRLIYYSQIVNDFQKGDIAEGYSVSREKKESFPLTVTSAQKNPTAFYLCASSYTNTEAFFGQGTRLTVV.